One T cell receptor (beta chain) is described in this entry. This record belongs to a study of Ad26.COV2.S vaccination and SARS-CoV-2 variants. The overall study: A COV1001 Ad26.COV2.S trial-arm participant provided the sample.

The sample's treatment: roughly 20 received Ad26.COV2.S at low or high dose, single or two shots; roughly 5 received placebo; per-sample allocation not given. Samples were taken on day 63 after the first vaccine or placebo injection. Method: immunoSEQ multiplex PCR; TCRdb's copy keeps in-frame clones and lacks some. The sample holds about 420,000 clones, 85% to 90% seen once. The germline V gene has CDR1 SGHVS and CDR2 FQNEAQ. This CDR3 contains 16 residues. V lost 6 bases, J lost 2 bases, and 6 bases stayed unmatched. This TCR derives from a person between 18 and 60 years old who received the Ad26.COV2.S COVID-19 vaccine or a placebo. This sequence joins TRBV7-8 and TRBJ2-2; 10 bases agree with TRBD1. This sample comprised peripheral blood, obtained in a trial of Ad26.COV2.S vaccine versus placebo. The CDR3 here is CASRRTGGGNTGELFF. CDR3 nucleotide sequence: TGTGCCAGCAGAAGGACAGGGGGGGGAAACACCGGGGAGCTGTTTTTT. The full variable domain, completed using reference TRBV7-8 and TRBJ2-2, is GAGVSQSPRYKVAKRGQDVALRCDPISGHVSLFWYQQALGQGPEFLTYFQNEAQLDKSGLPSDRFFAERPEGSVSTLKIQRTQQEDSAVYLCASRRTGGGNTGELFFGEGSRLTVL.